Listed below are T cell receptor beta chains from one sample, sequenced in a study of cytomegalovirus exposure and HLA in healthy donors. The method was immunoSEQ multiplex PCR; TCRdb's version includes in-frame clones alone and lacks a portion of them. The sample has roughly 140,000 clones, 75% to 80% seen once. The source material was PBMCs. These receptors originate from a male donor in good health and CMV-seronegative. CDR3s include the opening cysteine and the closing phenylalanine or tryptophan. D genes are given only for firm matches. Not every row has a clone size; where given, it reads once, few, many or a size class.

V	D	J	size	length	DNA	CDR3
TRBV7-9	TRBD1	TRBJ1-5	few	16	TGTGCCAGCAGCGCTGCCGGGACAGGGATGGCTCAGCCCCAGCATTTT	CASSAAGTGMAQPQHF
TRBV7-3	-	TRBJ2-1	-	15	TGTGCCAACACCAAAGGGGATCGCTCCTACAATGAGCAGTTCTTC	CANTKGDRSYNEQFF
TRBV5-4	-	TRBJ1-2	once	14	TGTGCCAGCGGCTTGGGGGGGACAAGCTATGGCTACACCTTC	CASGLGGTSYGYTF
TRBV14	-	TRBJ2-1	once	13	TGTGCCAGCAGCCAAGATGGGCCCAATGAGCAGTTCTTC	CASSQDGPNEQFF
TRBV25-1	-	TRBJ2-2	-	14	TGTGCCAGCATGAGGAGCGGTAACACCGGGGAGCTGTTTTTT	CASMRSGNTGELFF
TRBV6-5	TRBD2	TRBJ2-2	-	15	TGTGCCAGCGGGCGGGAGGCGATGAACACCGGGGAGCTGTTTTTT	CASGREAMNTGELFF
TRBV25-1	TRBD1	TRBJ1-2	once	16	TGTGCCAGCAGTGAATCCCGCCCGACAGGGCCATATGGCTACACCTTC	CASSESRPTGPYGYTF
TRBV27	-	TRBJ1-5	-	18	TGTGCCAGCAGTCCGACCCCCCAGGGAGGCGGCCTCAATCAGCCCCAGCATTTT	CASSPTPQGGGLNQPQHF
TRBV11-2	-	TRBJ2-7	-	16	TGTGCCAGCAGCTTAGTGGGGCAGGGTAAAAGGTACGAGCAGTACTTC	CASSLVGQGKRYEQYF
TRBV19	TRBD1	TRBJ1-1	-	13	TGTGCCAGTAGCGGTGACAGGGGCCCTGAAGCTTTCTTT	CASSGDRGPEAFF
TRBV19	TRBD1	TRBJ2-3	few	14	TGTGCCAGTAGTACAGGGGGCAACGCAGATACGCAGTATTTT	CASSTGGNADTQYF
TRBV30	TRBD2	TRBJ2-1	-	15	TGTGCCTGGACCTCCGGGACTAGCTCCTACAATGAGCAGTTCTTC	CAWTSGTSSYNEQFF
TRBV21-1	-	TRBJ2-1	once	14	TGTGCCAGCAGCAAAAGTCGGAGATACAATGAGCAGTTCTTC	CASSKSRRYNEQFF
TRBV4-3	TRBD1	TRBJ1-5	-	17	TGCGCCAGCAGCCAAGGTGCCGGGACAGGTGACAATCAGCCCCAGCATTTT	CASSQGAGTGDNQPQHF
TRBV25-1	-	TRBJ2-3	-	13	TGTGCCAGCTATTCCGACAGGGAGGACACGCAGTATTTT	CASYSDREDTQYF
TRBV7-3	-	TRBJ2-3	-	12	TGTGCCAGCAGCAACCCCGGGAAGACGCAGTATTTT	CASSNPGKTQYF
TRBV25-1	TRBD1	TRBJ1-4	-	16	TGTGCCAGCAGTGAATTACAGGGGGTAGGCAATGAAAAACTGTTTTTT	CASSELQGVGNEKLFF
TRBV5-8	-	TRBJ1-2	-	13	TGTGCCAGCAGCTTGGTACAGTCCTATGGCTACACCTTC	CASSLVQSYGYTF
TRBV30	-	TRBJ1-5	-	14	TGTGCCTGGAGTGTAATAGATAGCAATCAGCCCCAGCATTTT	CAWSVIDSNQPQHF
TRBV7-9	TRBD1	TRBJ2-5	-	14	TGTGCCAGCAGCTTAGACAGGGGCGGCGAGACCCAGTACTTC	CASSLDRGGETQYF
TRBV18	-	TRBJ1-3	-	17	TGTGCCAGCTCACCACCGGGGAGGACCCTCTCTGGAAACACCATATATTTT	CASSPPGRTLSGNTIYF
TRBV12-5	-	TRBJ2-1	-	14	TGTGCTAGTGGTTTGACAGCGGCCTACAATGAGCAGTTCTTC	CASGLTAAYNEQFF
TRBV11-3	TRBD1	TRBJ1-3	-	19	TGTGCCAGCAGCCCGCGAGGGACAGGGAAGTGGATCGCTGGAAACACCATATATTTT	CASSPRGTGKWIAGNTIYF
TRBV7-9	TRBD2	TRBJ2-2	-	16	TGTGCCAGCACCTATCTTCGGGGGGGGAACACCGGGGAGCTGTTTTTT	CASTYLRGGNTGELFF
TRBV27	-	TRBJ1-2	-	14	TGTGCCAGCAGTTTATCGGCCCCTTTCTATGGCTACACCTTC	CASSLSAPFYGYTF
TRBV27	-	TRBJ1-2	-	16	TGTGCCAGCAGTTACAGCGCGGGACCTTTAAGCTATGGCTACACCTTC	CASSYSAGPLSYGYTF
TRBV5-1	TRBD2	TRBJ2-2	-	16	TGCGCCAGCAGCTTGTTACTAGCGGTGGGGGCCGGGGAGCTGTTTTTT	CASSLLLAVGAGELFF
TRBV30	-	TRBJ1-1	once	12	TGTGCCTGGAGTGTACGGGGGAGTTTCGCTTTCTTT	CAWSVRGSFAFF
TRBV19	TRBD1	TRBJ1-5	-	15	TGTGCCAGTAGTATTATCGACAGGGGCCATCAGCCCCAGCATTTT	CASSIIDRGHQPQHF
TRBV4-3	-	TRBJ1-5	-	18	TGCGCCAGCAGCCGACCCGAACCCGAGACAGGAAGCAATCAGCCCCAGCATTTT	CASSRPEPETGSNQPQHF
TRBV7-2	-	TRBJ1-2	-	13	TGTGCCAGCGGCCTCCGGACAGCATATGGCTACACCTTC	CASGLRTAYGYTF
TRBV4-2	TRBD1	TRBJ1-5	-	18	TGTGCCAGCAGCCAAGATGGGGCGGACAGGGTAATAAATCAGCCCCAGCATTTT	CASSQDGADRVINQPQHF
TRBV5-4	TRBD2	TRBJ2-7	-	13	TGTGCCAGCAGCCGTAGCGGGGGCACCCAGCAGTACTTC	CASSRSGGTQQYF
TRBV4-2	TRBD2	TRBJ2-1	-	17	TGTGCCAGCAGCCAAAGGTGGACTAGCGGGAGCTTTGGTGAGCAGTTCTTC	CASSQRWTSGSFGEQFF
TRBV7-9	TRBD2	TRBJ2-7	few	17	TGTGCCAGCAGCTCTCCTCAAAGCGGGAGTAGCTCCTACGAGCAGTACTTC	CASSSPQSGSSSYEQYF